This TCR beta chain is drawn from a study of blood T cell repertoires in COVID-19. Original methodology: Quantification of nucleated cells was approximated via reference gene primer amplification. Clones were sequenced by immunoSEQ multiplex PCR, and TCRdb holds only the in-frame ones, with some missing. V and J calls and clone size are copied from that table; D and trimming were computed from the DNA. The table shows roughly 93,000 clones, with 80% to 90% occurring only once. V lost 6 bases and J 2 bases, leaving 7 bases between the germline ends. Germline V lookup: CDR1 SGHTA, CDR2 FQGTGA. CDR3 length: 13 amino acids.

The TCR comes from a man aged 50-60 years with acute or convalescent COVID-19. Sequences were obtained from peripheral blood. This chain connects TRBV7-3 to TRBJ2-2; maybe TRBD1 (6 bases). CDR3 region: CASRQGNTGELFF. For the CDR3, the DNA is TGTGCCAGCAGACAGGGTAACACCGGGGAGCTGTTTTTT.